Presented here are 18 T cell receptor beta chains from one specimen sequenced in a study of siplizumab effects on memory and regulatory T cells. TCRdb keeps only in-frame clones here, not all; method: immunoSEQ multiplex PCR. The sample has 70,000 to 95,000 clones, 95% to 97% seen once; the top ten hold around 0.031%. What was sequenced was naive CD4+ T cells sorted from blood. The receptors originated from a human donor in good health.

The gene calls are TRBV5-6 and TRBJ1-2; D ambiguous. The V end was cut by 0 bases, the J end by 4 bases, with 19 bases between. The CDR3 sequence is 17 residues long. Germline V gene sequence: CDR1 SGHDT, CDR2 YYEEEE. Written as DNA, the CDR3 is TGTGCCAGCAGCTTGGGGTCGAAGGGCGCCTCGGGCTATGGCTACACCTTC. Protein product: CASSLGSKGASGYGYTF.

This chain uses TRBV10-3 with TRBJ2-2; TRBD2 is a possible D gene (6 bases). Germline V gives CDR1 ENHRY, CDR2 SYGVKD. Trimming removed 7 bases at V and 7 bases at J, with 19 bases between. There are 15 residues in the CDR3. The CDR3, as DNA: TGTGCCATCACGGGGCGCTGGCCGGGAGACGGGGAGCTGTTTTTT. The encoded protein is CAITGRWPGDGELFF.

CDR3 sequence (DNA): TGTGCCAGCAGTTACTCAGGGGGGGGGTCCTCCTACGAGCAGTACTTC. Translation gives CASSYSGGGSSYEQYF. The gene calls are TRBV6-5 and TRBJ2-7; D perhaps matches TRBD2 (7 bases). V shed 0 bases and J shed 0 bases, with 12 bases lying between them. Germline-derived CDR1 and CDR2 are MNHEY and SVGAGI. This CDR3 comprises 16 residues.

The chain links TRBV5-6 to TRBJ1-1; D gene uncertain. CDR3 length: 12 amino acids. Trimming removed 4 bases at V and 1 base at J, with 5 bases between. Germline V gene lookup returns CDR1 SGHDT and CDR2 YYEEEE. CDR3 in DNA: TGTGCCAGCAGCCGCCAGAACACTGAAGCTTTCTTT. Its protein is CASSRQNTEAFF.

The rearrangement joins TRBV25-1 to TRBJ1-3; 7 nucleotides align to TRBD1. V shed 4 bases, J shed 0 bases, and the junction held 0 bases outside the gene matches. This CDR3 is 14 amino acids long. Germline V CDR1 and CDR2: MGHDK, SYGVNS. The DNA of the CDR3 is TGTGCCAGCAGTGGGGACAGCTCTGGAAACACCATATATTTT. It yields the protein CASSGDSSGNTIYF.

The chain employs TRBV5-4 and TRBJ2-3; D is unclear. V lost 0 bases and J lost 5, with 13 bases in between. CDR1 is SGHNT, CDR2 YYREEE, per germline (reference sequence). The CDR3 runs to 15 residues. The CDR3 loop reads CASSLAQRTGDTQYF. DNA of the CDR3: TGTGCCAGCAGCTTGGCCCAGAGGACGGGAGATACGCAGTATTTT.

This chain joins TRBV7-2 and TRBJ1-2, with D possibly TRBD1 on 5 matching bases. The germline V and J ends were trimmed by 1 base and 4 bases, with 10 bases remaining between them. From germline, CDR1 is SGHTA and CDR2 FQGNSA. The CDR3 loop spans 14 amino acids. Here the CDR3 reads CASSLVRDGYGYTF. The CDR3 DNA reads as TGTGCCAGCAGCTTAGTTAGGGACGGCTATGGCTACACCTTC. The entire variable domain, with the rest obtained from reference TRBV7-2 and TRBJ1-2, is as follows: GAGVSQSPSNKVTEKGKDVELRCDPISGHTALYWYRQSLGQGLEFLIYFQGNSAPDKSGLPSDRFSAERTGGSVSTLTIQRTQQEDSAVYLCASSLVRDGYGYTFGSGTRLTVV.

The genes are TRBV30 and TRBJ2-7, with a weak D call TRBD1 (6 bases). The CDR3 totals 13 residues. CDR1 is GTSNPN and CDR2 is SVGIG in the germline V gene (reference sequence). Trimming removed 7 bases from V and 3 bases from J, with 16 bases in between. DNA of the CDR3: TGTGCCTACCAACAGGGTACCCGCTACGAGCAGTACTTC. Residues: CAYQQGTRYEQYF.

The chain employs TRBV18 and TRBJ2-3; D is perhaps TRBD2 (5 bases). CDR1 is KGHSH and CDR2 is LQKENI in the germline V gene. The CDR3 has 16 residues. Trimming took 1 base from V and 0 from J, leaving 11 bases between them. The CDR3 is CASSPHGGSSTDTQYF. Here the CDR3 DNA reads TGTGCCAGCTCACCACATGGCGGGTCTAGCACAGATACGCAGTATTTT.

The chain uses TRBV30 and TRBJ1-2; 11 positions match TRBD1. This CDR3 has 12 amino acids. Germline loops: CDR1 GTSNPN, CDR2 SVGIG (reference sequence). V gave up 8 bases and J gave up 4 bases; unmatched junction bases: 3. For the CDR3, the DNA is TGTGCCGGACAGGGGGCTGGCTATGGCTACACCTTC. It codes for CAGQGAGYGYTF.

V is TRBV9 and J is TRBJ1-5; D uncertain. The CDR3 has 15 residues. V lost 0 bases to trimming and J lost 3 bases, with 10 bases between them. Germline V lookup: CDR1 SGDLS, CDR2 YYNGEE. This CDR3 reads CASSVGGSSNQPQHF. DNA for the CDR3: TGTGCCAGCAGCGTAGGCGGCTCTTCCAATCAGCCCCAGCATTTT.

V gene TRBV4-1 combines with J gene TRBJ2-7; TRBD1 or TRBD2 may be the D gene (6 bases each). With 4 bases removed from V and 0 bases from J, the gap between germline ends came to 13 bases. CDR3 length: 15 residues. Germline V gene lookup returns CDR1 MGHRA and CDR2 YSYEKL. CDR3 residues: CASSPRSGASYEQYF. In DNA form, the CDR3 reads TGCGCCAGCAGCCCGCGGTCGGGGGCCTCCTACGAGCAGTACTTC.

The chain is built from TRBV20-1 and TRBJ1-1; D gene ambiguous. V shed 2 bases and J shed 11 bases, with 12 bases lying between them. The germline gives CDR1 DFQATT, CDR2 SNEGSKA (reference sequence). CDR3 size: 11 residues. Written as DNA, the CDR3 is TGCAGTGCTAGATCGATTGAAATGGCTTTCTTT. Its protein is CSARSIEMAFF.

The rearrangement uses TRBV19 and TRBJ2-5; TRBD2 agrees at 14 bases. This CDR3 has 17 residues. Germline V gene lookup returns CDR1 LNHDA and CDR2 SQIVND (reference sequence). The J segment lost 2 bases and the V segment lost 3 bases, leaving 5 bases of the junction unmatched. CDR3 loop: CASSIRTSGGQQETQYF. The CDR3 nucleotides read TGTGCCAGTAGTATTAGGACTAGCGGGGGGCAACAAGAGACCCAGTACTTC.

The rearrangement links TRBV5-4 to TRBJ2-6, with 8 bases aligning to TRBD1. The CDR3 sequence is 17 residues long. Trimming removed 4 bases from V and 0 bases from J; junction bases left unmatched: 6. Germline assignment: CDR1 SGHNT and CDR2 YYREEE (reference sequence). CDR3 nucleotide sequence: TGTGCCAGCAGCATCCGGGACAGGCCCTCTGGGGCCAACGTCCTGACTTTC. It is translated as CASSIRDRPSGANVLTF.

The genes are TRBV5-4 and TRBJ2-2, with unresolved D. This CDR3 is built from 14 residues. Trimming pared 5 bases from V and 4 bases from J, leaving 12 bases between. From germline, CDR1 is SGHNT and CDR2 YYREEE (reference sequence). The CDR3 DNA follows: TGTGCCAGCAGAGAGGTGGCGAGCACCGGGGAGCTGTTTTTT. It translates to CASREVASTGELFF.

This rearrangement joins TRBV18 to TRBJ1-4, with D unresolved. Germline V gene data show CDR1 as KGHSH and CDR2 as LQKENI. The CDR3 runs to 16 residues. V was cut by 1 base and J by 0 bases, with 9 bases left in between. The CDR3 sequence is CASSPRVTATNEKLFF. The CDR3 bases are TGTGCCAGCTCACCACGGGTAACGGCAACTAATGAAAAACTGTTTTTT.

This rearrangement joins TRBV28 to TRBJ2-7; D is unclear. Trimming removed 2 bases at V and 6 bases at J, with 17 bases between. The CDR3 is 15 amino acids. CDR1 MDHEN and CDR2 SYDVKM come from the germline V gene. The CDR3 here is CASSLISRAPGEQYF. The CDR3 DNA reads TGTGCCAGCAGTTTAATTTCTCGGGCGCCTGGCGAGCAGTACTTC.